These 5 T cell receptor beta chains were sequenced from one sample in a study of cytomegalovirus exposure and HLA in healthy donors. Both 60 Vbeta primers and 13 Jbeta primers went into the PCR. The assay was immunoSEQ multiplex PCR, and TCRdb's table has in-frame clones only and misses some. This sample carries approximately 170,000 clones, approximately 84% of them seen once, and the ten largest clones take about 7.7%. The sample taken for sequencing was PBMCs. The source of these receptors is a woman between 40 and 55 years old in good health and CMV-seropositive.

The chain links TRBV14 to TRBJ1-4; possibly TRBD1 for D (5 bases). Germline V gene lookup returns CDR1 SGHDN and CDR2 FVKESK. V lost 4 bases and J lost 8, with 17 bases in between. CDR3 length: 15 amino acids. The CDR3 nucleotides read TGTGCCAGCAGCCCAGGCGGAGGGGTACGCGAAAAACTGTTTTTT. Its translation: CASSPGGGVREKLFF.

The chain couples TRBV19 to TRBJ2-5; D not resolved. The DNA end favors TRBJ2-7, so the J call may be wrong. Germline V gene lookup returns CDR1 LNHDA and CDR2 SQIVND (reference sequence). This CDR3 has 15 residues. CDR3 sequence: CASSIRSGGSYEQYF. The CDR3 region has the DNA TGTGCCAGTAGTATTAGGTCAGGTGGGTCCTACGAGCAGTACTTC.

Written as DNA, the CDR3 is TGTGCCAGCAGCCAAGATTTTGGGAGCTCTGGAAACACCATATATTTT. Protein: CASSQDFGSSGNTIYF. The chain joins TRBV14 to TRBJ1-3, with D unclear. Germline V gives CDR1 SGHDN, CDR2 FVKESK. This CDR3 comprises 16 residues. Trimming pared 0 bases from V and 0 bases from J, leaving 9 bases between.

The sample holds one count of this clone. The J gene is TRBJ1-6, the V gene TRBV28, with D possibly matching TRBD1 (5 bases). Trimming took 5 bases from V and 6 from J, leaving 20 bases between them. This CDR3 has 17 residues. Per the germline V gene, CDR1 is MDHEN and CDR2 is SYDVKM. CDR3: CASSPPLPTARNSPLHF. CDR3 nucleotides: TGTGCCAGCAGTCCTCCCCTCCCGACAGCGCGTAATTCACCCCTCCACTTT.

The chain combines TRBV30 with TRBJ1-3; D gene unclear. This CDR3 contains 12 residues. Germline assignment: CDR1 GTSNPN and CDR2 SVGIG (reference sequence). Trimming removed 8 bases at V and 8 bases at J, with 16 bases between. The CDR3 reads CAATVGRDTIYF. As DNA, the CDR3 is TGTGCCGCTACAGTGGGGAGGGACACCATATATTTT.